This entry concerns a single TCR beta chain. What it binds is not known. TCR beta CDR3 amplification used RNA transcripts. In the first round, RT-PCR was carried out with HTBI primers, and a multiplex PCR formed the second round. TCRdb re-analysed the multiplex PCR reads in MiXCR, keeping a single row per CDR3 protein. The sample shows 150,000 to 200,000 distinct CDR3 sequences, 39% of them seen only once. Trimming took 4 bases from V and 10 from J, leaving 16 bases between them. Germline loops: CDR1 MNHEY, CDR2 SMNVEV (reference sequence). The CDR3 is 13 amino acids. This sample is part of a study of Graves' ophthalmopathy and Graves' hyperthyroidism. Study-wide points: Most thyroid clonotypes expanded beyond 0.001 frequency were also found in blood. Discriminating ophthalmopathy from stable hyperthyroidism, a 13-signature model attained a sensitivity of about 85% and a specificity of 81.08%. Sensitivity reached less than 71% and specificity just under 75% when the model predicted ophthalmopathy progression.

The sample comprised peripheral blood. V gene TRBV27 combines with J gene TRBJ1-1; D is ambiguous. The sequence derives from a man aged 30-40 years with Graves' ophthalmopathy. CDR3 nucleotide sequence: TGTGCCAGCAGTTCCGACGCCGGGCGGGTAGCTTTCTTT. This encodes CASSSDAGRVAFF.